Listed below are T cell receptor beta chains from one sample, sequenced in a study of T cells after yellow fever vaccination. Each CDR3 protein is one row after TCRdb ran MiXCR on the 5' RACE reads. The sample has fewer than 150,000 distinct CDR3 sequences, 7% to 9% seen once. This specimen was CD4+ T cells sorted from PBMCs, taken 5 days after the yellow fever booster vaccination. All receptors come from a man in his thirties or forties who received the YFV17D yellow fever vaccine. CDR3s include the opening cysteine and the closing phenylalanine or tryptophan. D genes are given only for firm matches. The size of a clone is reported for some rows only, either as once, few or many, or as a class for expanded clones.

J,D,size,V,CDR3
TRBJ1-2,.,.,TRBV12-3/TRBV12-4,CASSRFGANYGYTF
TRBJ2-4,.,many,TRBV10-3,CAISDEQGFGNIQYF
TRBJ2-3,.,many,TRBV3-1,CASSQVPIRTQYF
TRBJ1-2,.,.,TRBV12-3/TRBV12-4,CASSSRRDSNYGYTF
TRBJ2-5,TRBD1,many,TRBV25-1,CASSPRWGQGNQETQYF
TRBJ2-2,TRBD2,many,TRBV29-1,CSVGLADNSGELFF
TRBJ1-2,.,many,TRBV7-2,CASSSWVLLGAGYTF
TRBJ2-2,TRBD2,many,TRBV19,CASTKRESNTGELFF
TRBJ1-2,.,few,TRBV2,CASGVVGRGGYTF
TRBJ2-3,TRBD2,.,TRBV28,CASGPGLAGPDTQYF
TRBJ1-5,TRBD1,many,TRBV20-1,CSARVQRGQGFNQPQHF
TRBJ2-3,.,many,TRBV7-9,CASSPKPGRGGTDTQYF
TRBJ2-7,.,many,TRBV12-3/TRBV12-4,CASSLSREQYF
TRBJ2-1,TRBD2,many,TRBV5-1,CASRSLGGGYNEQFF
TRBJ2-7,.,many,TRBV6-1,CASRRTGGTYEQYF
TRBJ2-7,.,.,TRBV12-3/TRBV12-4,CASSPLGEMSYEQYF
TRBJ2-5,TRBD2,few,TRBV20-1,CSVRLPGLAEETQYF
TRBJ2-5,TRBD1,few,TRBV24-1,CATSATGGLLQETQYF
TRBJ2-3,TRBD1,many,TRBV29-1,CSVADRGSSTDTQYF
TRBJ2-3,TRBD2,many,TRBV9,CASSVGTSGSADTQYF
TRBJ1-5,.,.,TRBV19,CASSIDGVSIGNQPQHF
TRBJ1-1,TRBD1,few,TRBV7-2,CASSVQGLSPTEAFF
TRBJ1-1,TRBD1,many,TRBV11-2,CASSRGTGGGGEAFF
TRBJ2-7,.,many,TRBV20-1,CSASPRESSYEQYF
TRBJ2-7,TRBD2,few,TRBV30,CAWGGVLSYEQYF
TRBJ2-1,.,many,TRBV21-1,CASSKKWGTPSYNEQFF
TRBJ2-5,TRBD1,many,TRBV5-6,CASSETGDETQYF
TRBJ2-7,TRBD2,many,TRBV5-1,CASSLVSSGSYEQYF
TRBJ2-1,.,few,TRBV12-3/TRBV12-4,CASSLDYYSYNEQFF
TRBJ1-1,.,many,TRBV6-5,CASSPRGGYTEAFF
TRBJ2-7,.,few,TRBV4-3,CASSQKPWGSSYEQYF
TRBJ2-1,.,many,TRBV5-1,CASTRGGDSYNEQFF
TRBJ2-3,.,many,TRBV18,CASSPQGGITDTQYF
TRBJ2-5,.,many,TRBV9,CASSVESQGGETQYF
TRBJ2-7,.,.,TRBV5-1,CASSFRREYLYEQYF
TRBJ2-1,TRBD2,many,TRBV5-6,CASSEGLAQINEQFF
TRBJ2-1,TRBD2,many,TRBV27,CASTIGLAGLNEQFF
TRBJ2-1,TRBD2,few,TRBV4-2,CASSQVALAGEEVRFF
TRBJ1-4,TRBD1,many,TRBV20-1,CSASPGTAEKLFF